The entry below describes one TCR beta chain. What it binds is not known. The data are from a study of persistence of HIV-infected CD4 T cells. The immunoSEQ assay was version 4, run in survey mode. Only in-frame clones appear in the TCRdb table, and some are missing; sequencing was by immunoSEQ multiplex PCR. The sample records more than 15,000 clones, approximately 80% being singletons. Trimming cost V 0 bases and J 8 bases, with 14 bases left between them. The CDR3 contains 15 residues. Germline CDR1 reads PRHDT; CDR2 reads FYEKMQ (reference sequence). Cells were stimulated with CMV-infected fibroblast lysates at about 9.4 ug/mL. CD4+ T cells upregulating both CD40 ligand and CD69 were sorted as responding cells.

This chain joins TRBV13 and TRBJ1-3; TRBD1 is a possible D gene (5 bases). This clonotype originated in an adult man with HIV who was CMV-seropositive. The starting material was CD4+ T cells sorted from PBMCs after roughly 18-hour stimulation, obtained from a patient who received antiretroviral therapy. CDR3 nucleotide sequence: TGTGCCAGCAGCTTAGGCCGGGCAGGAGGGGACACCATATATTTT. Its protein product is CASSLGRAGGDTIYF. Full variable domain (rest looked up from reference TRBV13 and TRBJ1-3): AAGVIQSPRHLIKEKRETATLKCYPIPRHDTVYWYQQGPGQDPQFLISFYEKMQSDKGSIPDRFSAQQFSDYHSELNMSSLELGDSALYFCASSLGRAGGDTIYFGEGSWLTVV.